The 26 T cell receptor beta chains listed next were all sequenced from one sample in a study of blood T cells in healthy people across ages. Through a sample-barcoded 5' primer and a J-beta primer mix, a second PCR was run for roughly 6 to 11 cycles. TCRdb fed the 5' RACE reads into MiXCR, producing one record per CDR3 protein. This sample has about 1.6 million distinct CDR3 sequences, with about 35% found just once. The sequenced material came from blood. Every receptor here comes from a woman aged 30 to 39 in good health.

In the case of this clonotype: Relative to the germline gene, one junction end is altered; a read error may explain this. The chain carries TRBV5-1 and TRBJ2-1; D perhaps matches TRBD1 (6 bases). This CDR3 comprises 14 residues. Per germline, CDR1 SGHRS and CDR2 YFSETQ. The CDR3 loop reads CDSSLGANSNEQFF. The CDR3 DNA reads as TGCGACAGCAGCTTGGGGGCCAACTCCAATGAGCAGTTCTTC.

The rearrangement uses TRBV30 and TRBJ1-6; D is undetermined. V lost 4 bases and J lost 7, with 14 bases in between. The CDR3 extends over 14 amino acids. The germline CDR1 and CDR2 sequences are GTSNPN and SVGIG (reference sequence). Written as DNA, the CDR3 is TGTGCCTGGAAGCCCCCCTTACAGAATTCACCCCTCCACTTT. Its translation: CAWKPPLQNSPLHF.

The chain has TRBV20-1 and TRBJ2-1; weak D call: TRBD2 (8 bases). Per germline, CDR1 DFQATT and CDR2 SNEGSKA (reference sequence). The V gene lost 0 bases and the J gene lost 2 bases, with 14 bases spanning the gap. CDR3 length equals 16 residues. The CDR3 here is CSARDREGATYNEQFF. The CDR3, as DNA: TGCAGTGCTAGAGATCGGGAGGGGGCAACCTACAATGAGCAGTTCTTC.

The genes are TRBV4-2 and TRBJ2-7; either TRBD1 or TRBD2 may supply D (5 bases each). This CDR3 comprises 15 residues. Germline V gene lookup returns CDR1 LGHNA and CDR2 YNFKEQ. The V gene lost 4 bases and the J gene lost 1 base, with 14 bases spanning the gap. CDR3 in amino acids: CASSPSGTDSYEQYF. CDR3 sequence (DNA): TGTGCCAGCAGCCCATCGGGGACGGATTCCTACGAGCAGTACTTC.

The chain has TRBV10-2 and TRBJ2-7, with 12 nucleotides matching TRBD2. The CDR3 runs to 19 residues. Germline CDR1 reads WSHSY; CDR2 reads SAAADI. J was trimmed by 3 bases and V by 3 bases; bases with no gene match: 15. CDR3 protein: CASSDPSGTSGQVLYEQYF. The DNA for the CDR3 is TGCGCCAGCAGTGACCCCTCCGGGACTAGCGGGCAGGTTCTCTACGAGCAGTACTTC.

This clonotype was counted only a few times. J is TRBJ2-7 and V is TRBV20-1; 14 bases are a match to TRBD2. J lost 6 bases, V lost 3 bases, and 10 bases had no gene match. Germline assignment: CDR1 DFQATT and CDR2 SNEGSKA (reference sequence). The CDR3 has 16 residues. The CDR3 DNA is TGCAGTGCTAGGGTCCCGGGACTAGCGGGAGTGAGCGAGCAGTACTTC. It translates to CSARVPGLAGVSEQYF.

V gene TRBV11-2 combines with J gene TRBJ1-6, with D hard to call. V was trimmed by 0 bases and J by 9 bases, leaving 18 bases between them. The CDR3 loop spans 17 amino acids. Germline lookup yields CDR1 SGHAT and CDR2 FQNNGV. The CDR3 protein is CASSLEVTSVAGSPLHF. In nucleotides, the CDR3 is TGTGCCAGCAGCTTAGAAGTGACGTCGGTTGCTGGTTCACCCCTCCACTTT.

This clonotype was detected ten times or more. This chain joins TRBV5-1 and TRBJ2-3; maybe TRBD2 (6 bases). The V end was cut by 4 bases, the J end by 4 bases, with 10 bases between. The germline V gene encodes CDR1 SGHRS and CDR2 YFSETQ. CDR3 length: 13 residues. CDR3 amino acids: CASSPGEADTQYF. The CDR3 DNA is TGCGCCAGCAGCCCCGGGGAGGCAGATACGCAGTATTTT.

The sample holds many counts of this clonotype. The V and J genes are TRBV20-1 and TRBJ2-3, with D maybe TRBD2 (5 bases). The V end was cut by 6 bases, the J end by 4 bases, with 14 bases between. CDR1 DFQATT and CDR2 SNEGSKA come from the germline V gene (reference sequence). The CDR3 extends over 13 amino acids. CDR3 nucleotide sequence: TGCAGTGCCCCCGGACTGGCGCCAGATACGCAGTATTTT. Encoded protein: CSAPGLAPDTQYF.

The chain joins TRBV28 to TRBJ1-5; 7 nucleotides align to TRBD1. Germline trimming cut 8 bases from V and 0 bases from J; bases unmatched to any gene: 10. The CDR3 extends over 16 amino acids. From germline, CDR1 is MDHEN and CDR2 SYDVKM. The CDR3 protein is CASLYGDSYSNQPQHF. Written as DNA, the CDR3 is TGTGCCAGCCTTTACGGGGACAGCTATAGCAATCAGCCCCAGCATTTT. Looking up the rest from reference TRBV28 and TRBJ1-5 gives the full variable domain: DVKVTQSSRYLVKRTGEKVFLECVQDMDHENMFWYRQDPGLGLRLIYFSYDVKMKEKGDIPEGYSVSREKKERFSLILESASTNQTSMYLCASLYGDSYSNQPQHFGDGTRLSIL.

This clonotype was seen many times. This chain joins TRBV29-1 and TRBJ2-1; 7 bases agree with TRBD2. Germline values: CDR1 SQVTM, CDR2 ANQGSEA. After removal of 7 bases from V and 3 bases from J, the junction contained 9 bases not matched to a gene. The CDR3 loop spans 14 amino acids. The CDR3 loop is CSAPPAGDYNEQFF. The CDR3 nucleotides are TGCAGCGCTCCCCCGGCGGGAGACTACAATGAGCAGTTCTTC.

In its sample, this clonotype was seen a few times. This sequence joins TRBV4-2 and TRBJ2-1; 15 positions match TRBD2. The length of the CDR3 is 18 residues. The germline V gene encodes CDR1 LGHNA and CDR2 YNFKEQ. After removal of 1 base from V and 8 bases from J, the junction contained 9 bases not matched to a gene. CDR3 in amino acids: CASSQAYWTSGRADEQFF. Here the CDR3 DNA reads TGTGCCAGCAGCCAAGCCTATTGGACTAGCGGGAGGGCGGATGAGCAGTTCTTC.

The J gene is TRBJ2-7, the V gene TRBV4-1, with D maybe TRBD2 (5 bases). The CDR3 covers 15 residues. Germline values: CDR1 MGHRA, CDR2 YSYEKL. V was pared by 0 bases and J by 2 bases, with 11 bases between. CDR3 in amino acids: CASSQEASNPYEQYF. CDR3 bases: TGCGCCAGCAGCCAAGAAGCTAGCAACCCCTACGAGCAGTACTTC.

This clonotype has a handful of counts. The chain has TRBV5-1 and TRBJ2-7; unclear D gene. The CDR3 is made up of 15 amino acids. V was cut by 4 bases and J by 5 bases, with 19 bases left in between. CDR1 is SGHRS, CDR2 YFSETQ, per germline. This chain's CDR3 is CASSTLGLQRHEQYF. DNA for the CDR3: TGCGCCAGCAGCACTCTCGGCCTACAGAGGCACGAGCAGTACTTC. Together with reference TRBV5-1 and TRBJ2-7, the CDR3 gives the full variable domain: KAGVTQTPRYLIKTRGQQVTLSCSPISGHRSVSWYQQTPGQGLQFLFEYFSETQRNKGNFPGRFSGRQFSNSRSEMNVSTLELGDSALYLCASSTLGLQRHEQYFGPGTRLTVT.

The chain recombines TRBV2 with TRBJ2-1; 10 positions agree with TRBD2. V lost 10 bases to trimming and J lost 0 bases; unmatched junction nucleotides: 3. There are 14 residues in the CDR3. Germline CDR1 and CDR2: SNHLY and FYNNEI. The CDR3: CATLAGDSYNEQFF. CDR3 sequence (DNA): TGTGCCACCCTAGCGGGGGACTCCTACAATGAGCAGTTCTTC. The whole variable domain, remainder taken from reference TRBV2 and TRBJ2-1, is EPEVTQTPSHQVTQMGQEVILRCVPISNHLYFYWYRQILGQKVEFLVSFYNNEISEKSEIFDDQFSVERPDGSNFTLKIRSTKLEDSAMYFCATLAGDSYNEQFFGPGTRLTVL.

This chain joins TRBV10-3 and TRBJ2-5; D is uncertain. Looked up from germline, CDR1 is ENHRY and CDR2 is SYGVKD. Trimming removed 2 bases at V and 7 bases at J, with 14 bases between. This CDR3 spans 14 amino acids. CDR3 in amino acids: CAISEKDVSLTQYF. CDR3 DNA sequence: TGTGCCATCAGTGAGAAGGACGTAAGTCTGACCCAGTACTTC.

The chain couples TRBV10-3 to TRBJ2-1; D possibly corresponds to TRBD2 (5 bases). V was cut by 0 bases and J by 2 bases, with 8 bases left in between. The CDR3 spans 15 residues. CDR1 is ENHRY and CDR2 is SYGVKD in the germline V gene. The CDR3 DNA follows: TGTGCCATCAGTGAGTCAAGGGAGACCTACAATGAGCAGTTCTTC. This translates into CAISESRETYNEQFF.

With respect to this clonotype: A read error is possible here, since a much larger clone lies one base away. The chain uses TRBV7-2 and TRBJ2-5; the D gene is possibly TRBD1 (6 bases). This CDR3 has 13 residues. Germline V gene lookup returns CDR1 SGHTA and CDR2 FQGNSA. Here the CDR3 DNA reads TGTGCCGGCAGCTTAACAGGGCCAGAGACCCAGTACTTC. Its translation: CAGSLTGPETQYF.

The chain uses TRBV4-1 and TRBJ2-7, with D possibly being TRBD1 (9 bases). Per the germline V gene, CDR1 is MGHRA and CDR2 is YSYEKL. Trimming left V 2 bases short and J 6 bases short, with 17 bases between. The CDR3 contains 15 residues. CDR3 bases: TGCGCCAGCAGCCAATTTGGGACAGGGACTAGCGAGCAGTACTTC. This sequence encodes CASSQFGTGTSEQYF.

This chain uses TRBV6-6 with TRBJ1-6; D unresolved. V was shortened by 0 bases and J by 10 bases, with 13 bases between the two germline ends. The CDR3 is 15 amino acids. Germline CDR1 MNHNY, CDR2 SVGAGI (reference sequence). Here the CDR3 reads CASSYSNIPGSPLHF. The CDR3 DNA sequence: TGTGCCAGCAGTTACTCCAACATTCCGGGGTCACCCCTCCACTTT.

This CDR3 is CASSFGDLPYEQYF. As DNA, the CDR3 is TGTGCCAGCAGTTTCGGCGATTTACCCTACGAGCAGTACTTC. V is TRBV27 and J is TRBJ2-7, with unresolved D. The CDR3 length is 14 residues. Between the trimmed V and J ends, which lost 3 bases and 2 bases, there was a span of 11 bases. Germline lookup yields CDR1 MNHEY and CDR2 SMNVEV (reference sequence).

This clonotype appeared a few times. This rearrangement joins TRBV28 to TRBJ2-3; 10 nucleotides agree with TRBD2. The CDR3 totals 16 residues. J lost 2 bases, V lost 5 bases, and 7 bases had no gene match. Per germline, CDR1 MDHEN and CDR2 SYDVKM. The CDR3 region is CASSRLLAGTTDTQYF. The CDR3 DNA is TGTGCCAGCAGTCGCTTACTAGCGGGAACCACAGATACGCAGTATTTT.

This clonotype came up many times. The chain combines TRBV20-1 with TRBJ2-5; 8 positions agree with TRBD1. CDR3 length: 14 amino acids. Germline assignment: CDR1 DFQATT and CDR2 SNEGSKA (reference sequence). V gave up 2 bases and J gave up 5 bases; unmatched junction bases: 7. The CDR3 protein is CSARRQGLWETQYF. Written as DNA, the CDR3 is TGCAGTGCTAGAAGACAGGGGTTGTGGGAGACCCAGTACTTC.

CDR3 residues: CSAGGTKNTGELFF. CDR3 in DNA: TGCAGTGCCGGGGGGACAAAGAACACCGGGGAGCTGTTTTTT. This chain links TRBV20-1 with TRBJ2-2, with TRBD2 as a possible D gene (7 bases). V was cut by 6 bases and J by 1 base, with 12 bases left in between. In germline, CDR1 is DFQATT, CDR2 SNEGSKA (reference sequence). This CDR3 is 14 amino acids long.

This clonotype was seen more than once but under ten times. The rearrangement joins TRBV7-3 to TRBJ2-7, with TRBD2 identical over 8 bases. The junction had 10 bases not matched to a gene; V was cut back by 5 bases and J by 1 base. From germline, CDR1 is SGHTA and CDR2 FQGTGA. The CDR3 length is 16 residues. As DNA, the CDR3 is TGTGCCAGCAGCCCAGTCGGCGGCGGGGGGTCCTACGAGCAGTACTTC. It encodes CASSPVGGGGSYEQYF.

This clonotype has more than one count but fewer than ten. CDR3: CSANRDRRGRYEQYF. The CDR3, as DNA: TGCAGTGCTAACAGAGATCGCAGGGGAAGATACGAGCAGTACTTC. The rearrangement uses TRBV20-1 and TRBJ2-7, with TRBD1 as a possible D gene (6 bases). Germline loops: CDR1 DFQATT, CDR2 SNEGSKA (reference sequence). The CDR3 has 15 amino acids. V was trimmed by 4 bases and J by 4 bases, leaving 20 bases between them.